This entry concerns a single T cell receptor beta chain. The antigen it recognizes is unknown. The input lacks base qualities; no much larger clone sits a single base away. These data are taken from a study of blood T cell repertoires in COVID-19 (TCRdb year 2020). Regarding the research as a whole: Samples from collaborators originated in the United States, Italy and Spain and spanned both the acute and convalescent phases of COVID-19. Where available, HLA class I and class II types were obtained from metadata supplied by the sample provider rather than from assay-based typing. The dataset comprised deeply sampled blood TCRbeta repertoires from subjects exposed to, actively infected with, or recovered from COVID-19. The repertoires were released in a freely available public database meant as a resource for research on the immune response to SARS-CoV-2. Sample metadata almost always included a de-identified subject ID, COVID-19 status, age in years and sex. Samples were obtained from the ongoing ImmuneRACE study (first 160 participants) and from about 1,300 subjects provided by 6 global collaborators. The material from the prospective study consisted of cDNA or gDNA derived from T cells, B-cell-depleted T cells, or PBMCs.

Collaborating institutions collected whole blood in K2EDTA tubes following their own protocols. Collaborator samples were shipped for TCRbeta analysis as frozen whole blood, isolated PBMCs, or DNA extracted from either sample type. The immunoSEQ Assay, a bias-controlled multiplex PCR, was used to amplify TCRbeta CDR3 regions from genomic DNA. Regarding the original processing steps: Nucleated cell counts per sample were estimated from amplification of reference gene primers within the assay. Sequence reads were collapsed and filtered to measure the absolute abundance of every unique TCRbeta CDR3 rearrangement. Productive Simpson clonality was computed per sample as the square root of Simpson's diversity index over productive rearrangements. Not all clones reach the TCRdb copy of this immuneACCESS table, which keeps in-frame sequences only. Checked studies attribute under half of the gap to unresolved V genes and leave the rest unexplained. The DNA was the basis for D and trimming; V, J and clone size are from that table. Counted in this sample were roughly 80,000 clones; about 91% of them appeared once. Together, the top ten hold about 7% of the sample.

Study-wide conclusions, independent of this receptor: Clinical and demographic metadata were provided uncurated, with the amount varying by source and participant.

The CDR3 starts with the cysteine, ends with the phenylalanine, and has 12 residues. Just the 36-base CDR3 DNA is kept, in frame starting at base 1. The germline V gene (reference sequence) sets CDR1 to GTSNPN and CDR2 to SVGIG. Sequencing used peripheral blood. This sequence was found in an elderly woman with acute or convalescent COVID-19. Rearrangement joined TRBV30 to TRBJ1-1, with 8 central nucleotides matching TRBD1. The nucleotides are TGTGCTGTGACAGGGGAGAACACTGAAGCTTTCTTT. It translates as CAVTGENTEAFF.